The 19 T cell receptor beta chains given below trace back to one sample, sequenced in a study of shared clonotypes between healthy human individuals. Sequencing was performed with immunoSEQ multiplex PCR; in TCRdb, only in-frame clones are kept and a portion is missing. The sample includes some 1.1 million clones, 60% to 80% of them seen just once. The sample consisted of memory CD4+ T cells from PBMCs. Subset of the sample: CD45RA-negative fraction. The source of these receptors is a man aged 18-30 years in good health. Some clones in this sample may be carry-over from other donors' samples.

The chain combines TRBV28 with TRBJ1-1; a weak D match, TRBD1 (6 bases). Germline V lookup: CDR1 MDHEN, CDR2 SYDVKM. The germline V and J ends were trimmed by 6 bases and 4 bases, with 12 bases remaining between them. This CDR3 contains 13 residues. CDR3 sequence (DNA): TGTGCCAGCAGCTACTCGGGGGCCACTGAAGCTTTCTTT. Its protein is CASSYSGATEAFF.

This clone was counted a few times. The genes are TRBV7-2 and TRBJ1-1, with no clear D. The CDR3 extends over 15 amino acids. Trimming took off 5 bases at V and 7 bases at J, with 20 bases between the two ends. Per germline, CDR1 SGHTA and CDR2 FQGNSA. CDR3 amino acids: CASSKNRGSDYEAFF. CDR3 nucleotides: TGTGCCAGCAGCAAAAATCGGGGATCTGACTATGAAGCTTTCTTT.

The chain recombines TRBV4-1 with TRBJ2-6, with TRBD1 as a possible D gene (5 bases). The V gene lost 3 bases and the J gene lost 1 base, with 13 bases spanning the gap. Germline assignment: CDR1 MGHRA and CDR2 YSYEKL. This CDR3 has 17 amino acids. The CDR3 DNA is TGCGCCAGCAGCCAGGCAGGGCTCATGTCTGGGGCCAACGTCCTGACTTTC. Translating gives CASSQAGLMSGANVLTF.

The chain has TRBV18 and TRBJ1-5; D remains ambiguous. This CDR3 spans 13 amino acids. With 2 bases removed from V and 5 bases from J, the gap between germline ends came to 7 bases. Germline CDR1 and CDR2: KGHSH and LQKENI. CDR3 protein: CASSPAFDQPQHF. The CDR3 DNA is TGTGCCAGCTCACCAGCCTTCGATCAGCCCCAGCATTTT. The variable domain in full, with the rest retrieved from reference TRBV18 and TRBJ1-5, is NAGVMQNPRHLVRRRGQEARLRCSPMKGHSHVYWYRQLPEEGLKFMVYLQKENIIDESGMPKERFSAEFPKEGPSILRIQQVVRGDSAAYFCASSPAFDQPQHFGDGTRLSIL.

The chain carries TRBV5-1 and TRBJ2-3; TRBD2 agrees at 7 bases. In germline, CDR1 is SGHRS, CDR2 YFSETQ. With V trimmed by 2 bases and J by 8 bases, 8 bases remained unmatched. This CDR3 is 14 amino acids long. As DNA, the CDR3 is TGCGCCAGCAGCTTATCTGGACTAGGTCGTACGCAGTATTTT. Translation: CASSLSGLGRTQYF.

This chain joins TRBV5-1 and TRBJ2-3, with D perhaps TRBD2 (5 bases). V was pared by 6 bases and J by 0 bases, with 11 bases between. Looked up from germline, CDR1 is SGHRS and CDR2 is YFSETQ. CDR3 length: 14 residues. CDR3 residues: CASKRLPSTDTQYF. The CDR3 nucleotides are TGCGCCAGCAAGAGACTACCGAGCACAGATACGCAGTATTTT. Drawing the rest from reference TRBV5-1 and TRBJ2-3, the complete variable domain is KAGVTQTPRYLIKTRGQQVTLSCSPISGHRSVSWYQQTPGQGLQFLFEYFSETQRNKGNFPGRFSGRQFSNSRSEMNVSTLELGDSALYLCASKRLPSTDTQYFGPGTRLTVL.

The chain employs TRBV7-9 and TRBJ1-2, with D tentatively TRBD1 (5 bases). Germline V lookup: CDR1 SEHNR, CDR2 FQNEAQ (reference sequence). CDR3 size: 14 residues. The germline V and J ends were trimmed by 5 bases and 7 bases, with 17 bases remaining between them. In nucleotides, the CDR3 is TGTGCCAGCAGCCCCTGGGGGGGAAATGGTGGCTACACCTTC. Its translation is CASSPWGGNGGYTF.

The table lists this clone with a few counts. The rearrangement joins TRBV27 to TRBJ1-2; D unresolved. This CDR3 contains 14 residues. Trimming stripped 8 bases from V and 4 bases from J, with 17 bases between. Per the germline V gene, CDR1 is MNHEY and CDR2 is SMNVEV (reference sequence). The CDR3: CASQARAGFYGYTF. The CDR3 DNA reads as TGTGCCAGCCAGGCCCGGGCAGGCTTCTATGGCTACACCTTC.

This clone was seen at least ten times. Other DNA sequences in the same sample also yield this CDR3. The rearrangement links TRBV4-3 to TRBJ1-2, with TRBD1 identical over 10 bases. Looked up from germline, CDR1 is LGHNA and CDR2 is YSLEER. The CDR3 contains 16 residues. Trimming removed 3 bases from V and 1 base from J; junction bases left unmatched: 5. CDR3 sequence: CASSQDRGNRNYGYTF. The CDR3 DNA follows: TGCGCCAGCAGCCAGGACAGGGGGAACCGTAACTATGGCTACACCTTC.

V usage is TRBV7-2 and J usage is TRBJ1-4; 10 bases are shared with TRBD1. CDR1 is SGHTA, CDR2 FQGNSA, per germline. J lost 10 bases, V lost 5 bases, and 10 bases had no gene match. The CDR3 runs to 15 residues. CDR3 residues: CASSLKSGTGVKLFF. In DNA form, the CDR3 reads TGTGCCAGCAGCCTAAAATCCGGGACAGGGGTAAAACTGTTTTTT.

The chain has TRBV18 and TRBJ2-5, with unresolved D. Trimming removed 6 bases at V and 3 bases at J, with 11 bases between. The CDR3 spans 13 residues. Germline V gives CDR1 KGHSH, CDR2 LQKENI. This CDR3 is CASSSRPEETQYF. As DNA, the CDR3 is TGTGCCAGCTCCAGCCGGCCGGAAGAGACCCAGTACTTC.

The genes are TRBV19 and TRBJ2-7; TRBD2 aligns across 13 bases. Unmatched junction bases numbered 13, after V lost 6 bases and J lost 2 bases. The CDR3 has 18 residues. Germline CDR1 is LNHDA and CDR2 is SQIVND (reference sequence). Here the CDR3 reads CASSRGLAGEADTYEQYF. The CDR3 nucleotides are TGTGCCAGTAGCCGAGGACTAGCGGGAGAAGCGGACACCTACGAGCAGTACTTC.

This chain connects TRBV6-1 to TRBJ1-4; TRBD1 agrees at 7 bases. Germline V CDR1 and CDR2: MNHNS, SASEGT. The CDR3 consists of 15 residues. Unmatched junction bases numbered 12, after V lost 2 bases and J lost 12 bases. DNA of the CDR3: TGTGCCAGCAGTGAAAAAATGGGCAGGGGGATCCAACTGTTTTTT. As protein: CASSEKMGRGIQLFF.

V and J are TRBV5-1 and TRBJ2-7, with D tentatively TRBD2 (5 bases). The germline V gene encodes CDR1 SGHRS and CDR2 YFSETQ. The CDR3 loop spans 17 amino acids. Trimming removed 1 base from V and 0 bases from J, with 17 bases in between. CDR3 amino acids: CASSLLTGRENSYEQYF. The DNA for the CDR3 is TGCGCCAGCAGCTTGTTGACCGGACGGGAAAACTCCTACGAGCAGTACTTC.

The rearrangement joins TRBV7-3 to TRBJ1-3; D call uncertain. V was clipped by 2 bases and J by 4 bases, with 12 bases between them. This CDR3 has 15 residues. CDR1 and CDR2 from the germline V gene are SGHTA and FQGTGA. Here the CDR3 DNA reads TGTGCCAGCAGCTTACAGCCAGACGTCGGAAACACCATATATTTT. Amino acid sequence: CASSLQPDVGNTIYF.

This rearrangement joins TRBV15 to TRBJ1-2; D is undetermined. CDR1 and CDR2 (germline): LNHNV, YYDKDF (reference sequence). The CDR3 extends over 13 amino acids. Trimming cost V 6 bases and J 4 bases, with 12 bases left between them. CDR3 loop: CATSQGGSYGYTF. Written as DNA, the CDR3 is TGTGCCACCAGTCAAGGAGGTTCCTATGGCTACACCTTC.

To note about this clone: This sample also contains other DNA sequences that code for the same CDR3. CDR3 residues: CSARTGNTIYF. The CDR3 DNA reads as TGCAGTGCCCGTACGGGAAACACCATATATTTT. V usage is TRBV20-1 and J usage is TRBJ1-3; D remains unclear. V lost 6 bases to trimming and J lost 4 bases, with 7 bases between them. The V gene's germline CDR1 is DFQATT and CDR2 SNEGSKA (reference sequence). The CDR3 extends over 11 amino acids.

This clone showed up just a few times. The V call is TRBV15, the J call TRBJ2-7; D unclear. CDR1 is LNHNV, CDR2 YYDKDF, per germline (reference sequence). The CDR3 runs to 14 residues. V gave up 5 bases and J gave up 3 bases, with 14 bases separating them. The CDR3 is CATSPRAGNYEQYF. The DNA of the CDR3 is TGTGCCACCAGCCCCCGGGCCGGCAACTACGAGCAGTACTTC.

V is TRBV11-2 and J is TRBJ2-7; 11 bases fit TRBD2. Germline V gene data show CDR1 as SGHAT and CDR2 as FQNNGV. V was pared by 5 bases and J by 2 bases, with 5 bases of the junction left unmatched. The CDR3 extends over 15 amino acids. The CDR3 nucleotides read TGTGCCAGCAGCCCTACTAGCGGGAGCGCCTACGAGCAGTACTTC. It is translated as CASSPTSGSAYEQYF.